Presented here are 5 T cell receptor beta chains from one specimen sequenced in a study of blood T cells in healthy people across ages. The use of a sample-barcoded 5' primer and a J-beta primer mix characterized a second PCR of roughly 6 to 11 cycles. MiXCR, applied by TCRdb to the 5' RACE reads, yields one record per CDR3 protein. Of 1.5 million to 2 million distinct CDR3 sequences in the sample, 30% to 40% were seen once. Sequencing was done on a sample of blood. All receptors come from a woman between 25 and 40 years old in good health.

For this clonotype: Since no conserved phenylalanine or tryptophan closes the CDR3, a read error is the likely cause. The chain joins TRBV7-9 to TRBJ1-2; D unresolved. The germline V and J ends were trimmed by 6 bases and 0 bases, with 8 bases remaining between them. The CDR3 runs 13 residues. Germline-derived CDR1 and CDR2 are SEHNR and FQNEAQ (reference sequence). The CDR3 here is CASSRQPNYGYTL. In DNA form, the CDR3 reads TGTGCCAGCAGTCGGCAGCCTAACTATGGCTACACCCTC.

This chain uses TRBV27 with TRBJ2-3; TRBD1 aligns across 8 bases. The CDR3 consists of 17 residues. J gave up 2 bases and V 4 bases, and 11 bases lay outside the gene matches. Per the germline V gene, CDR1 is MNHEY and CDR2 is SMNVEV (reference sequence). CDR3 region: CASSSTRTGMHTDTQYF. The CDR3 bases are TGTGCCAGCAGTTCAACTAGGACAGGGATGCACACAGATACGCAGTATTTT.

The J gene is TRBJ1-2, the V gene TRBV20-1; tentatively, D is TRBD1 (5 bases). Between the trimmed V and J ends, which lost 5 bases and 8 bases, there was a span of 18 bases. Germline lookup yields CDR1 DFQATT and CDR2 SNEGSKA (reference sequence). The CDR3 has 13 amino acids. CDR3 coding DNA: TGCAGTGCTGGCCTGGGGGATAGGGAGGGCTACACCTTC. It yields the protein CSAGLGDREGYTF.

This clonotype has only a few counts. This rearrangement joins TRBV7-9 to TRBJ2-5; TRBD2 aligns across 10 bases. Germline V gives CDR1 SEHNR, CDR2 FQNEAQ (reference sequence). Germline trimming cut 4 bases from V and 13 bases from J; bases unmatched to any gene: 6. This CDR3 spans 12 amino acids. CDR3 nucleotides: TGTGCCAGCAGCTCGCGACTAGCGGGTCTGTACTTC. Its protein product is CASSSRLAGLYF.

The chain carries TRBV30 and TRBJ2-5; D uncertain. The CDR3 totals 12 residues. Germline V CDR1 and CDR2: GTSNPN, SVGIG (reference sequence). V was cut by 1 base and J by 4 bases, with 7 bases left in between. This CDR3 reads CAWSGVGETQYF. The CDR3 DNA reads TGTGCCTGGAGTGGAGTAGGAGAGACCCAGTACTTC.